The entry below describes one TCR beta chain. The antigen is undetermined. The germline V gene encodes CDR1 GTSNPN and CDR2 SVGIG (reference sequence). Trimming stripped 5 bases from V and 8 bases from J, with 9 bases between. This CDR3 has 11 residues. This sample is part of a study of T cell responses to AZD1222 COVID-19 vaccine. General observations from the study: Spike-specific TCR breadth and depth grew following two AZD1222 doses.

Assay: immunoSEQ multiplex PCR; the TCRdb copy retains only in-frame clones and omits some. The data show 100,000 to 150,000 clones, approximately 85% seen once. The specimen was peripheral blood, collected 28 days after the second AZD1222 dose. The chain employs TRBV30 and TRBJ2-2, with D hard to call. The sequence derives from an adult who received the AZD1222 COVID-19 vaccine. CDR3 sequence (DNA): TGTGCCTGGTTTTCAAGTGGGGAGCTGTTTTTT. Protein sequence: CAWFSSGELFF.